This T cell receptor beta chain was sequenced for a study of identifying expanded T cells in peripheral blood. Findings of the study overall: Variance in clone template counts between roughly two-week samples significantly increased with total template count across all healthy donors. Roughly 1.2 clones differed between technical replicates, versus about 15 and 19 over time.

During the collection period, no donor immune events like infections were recorded. Comments on this clone: The target antigen is unknown.

The CDR3 has 14 amino acids. Germline V gene data show CDR1 as SGDLS and CDR2 as YYNGEE. Trimming removed 3 bases from V and 4 bases from J; junction bases left unmatched: 5. Clones were read by immunoSEQ multiplex PCR, and TCRdb kept only the in-frame ones, dropping some. Among approximately 90,000 clones listed, 88% were seen once. V gene TRBV9 combines with J gene TRBJ1-2; 8 bases fit TRBD1. This TCR derives from a person between 18 and 75 years old in good health. Sequencing used blood. CDR3: CASSASGTGYGYTF. The CDR3 region has the DNA TGTGCCAGCAGCGCCTCCGGGACAGGCTATGGCTACACCTTC.